This T cell receptor beta chain was identified in a study of T cell responses to AZD1222 COVID-19 vaccine. Produced via immunoSEQ multiplex PCR; TCRdb's table is partial and in-frame only. The sample records 120,000 or so clones, less than 95% being singletons. This CDR3 has 15 residues. Per the germline V gene, CDR1 is SGHNT and CDR2 is YENEEA. Trimming left V 5 bases short and J 3 bases short, with 17 bases between. Sequenced material: peripheral blood, taken on day 0 of AZD1222 vaccination. This chain links TRBV11-3 with TRBJ2-7; possibly TRBD1 or TRBD2 for D (5 bases each). This receptor was identified in an adult in good health. The CDR3 bases are TGTGCCAGCAGCCCGGCCGGGACCACAAACTACGAGCAGTACTTC. Residues: CASSPAGTTNYEQYF.